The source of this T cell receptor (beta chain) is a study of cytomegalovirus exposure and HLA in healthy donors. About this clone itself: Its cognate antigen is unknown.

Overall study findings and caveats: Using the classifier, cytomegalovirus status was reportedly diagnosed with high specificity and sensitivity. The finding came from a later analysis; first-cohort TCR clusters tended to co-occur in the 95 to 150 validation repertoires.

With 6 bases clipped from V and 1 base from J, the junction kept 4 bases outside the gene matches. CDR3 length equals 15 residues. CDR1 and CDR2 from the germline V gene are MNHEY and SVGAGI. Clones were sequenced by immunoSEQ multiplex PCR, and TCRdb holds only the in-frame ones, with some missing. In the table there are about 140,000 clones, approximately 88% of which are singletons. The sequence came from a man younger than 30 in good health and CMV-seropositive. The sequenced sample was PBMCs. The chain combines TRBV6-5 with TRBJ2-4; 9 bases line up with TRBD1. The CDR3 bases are TGTGCCAGCAGAGGGACAGGGTTCGCCAAAAACATTCAGTACTTC. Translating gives CASRGTGFAKNIQYF.